This paragraph covers one T cell receptor beta chain sequence. Enrolled during active infection, Seattle patients were then followed longitudinally. The data stem from a study of blood T cell repertoires in COVID-19. Study summary: The analysed material was cDNA or gDNA that came from T cells, B-cell-depleted T cells, or PBMCs.

Here immunoSEQ multiplex PCR was the method, and the copy in TCRdb shows in-frame clones only, minus some. Of 100,000 to 150,000 clones in the sample, around 81% are singletons; the top ten hold about 17%. Germline V gene data show CDR1 as MRHNA and CDR2 as SNTAGT. This CDR3 spans 15 amino acids. With V trimmed by 3 bases and J by 2 bases, 2 bases remained unmatched. The source material was peripheral blood. This clonotype originated in a man aged 25-45 years with COVID-19, enrolled during active disease. The chain uses TRBV6-4 and TRBJ2-3, with 10 bases lining up with TRBD2. The chain's CDR3 is CASSESGGATDTQYF. The CDR3 nucleotides are TGTGCCAGCAGTGAAAGCGGGGGGGCCACAGATACGCAGTATTTT.